These 10 T cell receptor beta chains originate from one sample sequenced in a study of blood T cell repertoires in COVID-19. Clones were sequenced by immunoSEQ multiplex PCR, and TCRdb holds only the in-frame ones, with some missing. The sample gives roughly 77,000 clones, 79% of which show up once; more than 25% is in the top ten. Sequenced material: peripheral blood. All receptors come from a man between 60 and 75 years old with active or convalescent COVID-19.

The rearrangement joins TRBV7-6 to TRBJ2-7; the match to TRBD2 covers 8 bases. The CDR3 covers 17 residues. Germline assignment: CDR1 SGHVS and CDR2 FNYEAQ. The V and J ends lost 1 base and 3 bases, in that order; junction bases with no gene match: 11. The CDR3 sequence: CASSLDAGGGGFYEQYF. The CDR3 nucleotides are TGTGCCAGCAGCTTAGATGCGGGTGGCGGGGGGTTCTACGAGCAGTACTTC.

The chain couples TRBV19 to TRBJ2-1; 12 nucleotides match TRBD1. The CDR3 spans 18 residues. V shed 4 bases and J 9 bases; nucleotides not matched to a gene: 16. CDR1 and CDR2 from the germline V gene are LNHDA and SQIVND (reference sequence). CDR3 sequence reads: CASSRGDRGRTRHLEQFF. The CDR3 DNA follows: TGTGCCAGTAGTAGGGGGGACAGGGGGCGGACCCGCCACCTTGAGCAGTTCTTC.

The chain carries TRBV9 and TRBJ1-6; D remains ambiguous. This CDR3 has 17 residues. V was pared by 4 bases and J by 6 bases, with 20 bases between. CDR1 and CDR2 (germline): SGDLS, YYNGEE. CDR3 sequence: CASSPTALPNGNSPLHF. For the CDR3, the DNA is TGTGCCAGCAGCCCCACAGCTCTCCCCAACGGTAATTCACCCCTCCACTTT.

V gene TRBV7-3 combines with J gene TRBJ2-1; a possible D gene is TRBD1 (6 bases). Between the trimmed V and J ends, which lost 2 bases and 5 bases, there was a span of 13 bases. The CDR3 sequence is 15 residues long. Germline V CDR1 and CDR2: SGHTA, FQGTGA. DNA for the CDR3: TGTGCCAGCAGCTTATCCCTAGAGGGGGACAATGAGCAGTTCTTC. Translation gives CASSLSLEGDNEQFF.

The genes are TRBV27 and TRBJ2-1; 13 bases match TRBD2. Germline V gene sequence: CDR1 MNHEY, CDR2 SMNVEV (reference sequence). J lost 6 bases, V lost 5 bases, and 10 bases had no gene match. The CDR3 extends over 17 amino acids. The CDR3 bases are TGTGCCAGCAGTCTCAAACTAGCGGGGGGGCTCAGCAATGAGCAGTTCTTC. The encoded protein is CASSLKLAGGLSNEQFF.

This clone was seen only once. V usage is TRBV5-1 and J usage is TRBJ2-2; 8 positions match TRBD1. Unmatched junction bases numbered 15, after V lost 6 bases and J lost 5 bases. Germline-derived CDR1 and CDR2 are SGHRS and YFSETQ. The CDR3 runs to 17 residues. CDR3 in amino acids: CASTNRGEGKRTGELFF. The CDR3 nucleotides are TGCGCCAGCACCAACAGGGGGGAAGGGAAACGGACCGGGGAGCTGTTTTTT.

The rearrangement joins TRBV5-1 to TRBJ2-5, with 11 bases lining up with TRBD1. J gave up 5 bases and V 4 bases, and 10 bases lay outside the gene matches. The CDR3 has 16 amino acids. Germline CDR1 is SGHRS and CDR2 is YFSETQ. CDR3 coding DNA: TGCGCCAGCAGCCTCTGGACAGGGGGCGGCCGGGAGACCCAGTACTTC. The encoded protein is CASSLWTGGGRETQYF.

The rearrangement links TRBV4-2 to TRBJ2-7; 7 nucleotides align to TRBD1. There are 14 residues in the CDR3. The junction had 4 bases not matched to a gene; V was cut back by 3 bases and J by 2 bases. From germline, CDR1 is LGHNA and CDR2 YNFKEQ. The CDR3 sequence is CASSHRDRTYEQYF. CDR3 nucleotides: TGTGCCAGCAGCCACCGGGACAGAACCTACGAGCAGTACTTC.

V is TRBV6-5 and J is TRBJ1-1; D may be TRBD1 (5 bases). V lost 0 bases to trimming and J lost 4 bases, with 6 bases between them. Germline CDR1 and CDR2: MNHEY and SVGAGI. The CDR3 has 13 residues. CDR3 nucleotide sequence: TGTGCCAGCAGTTACTCTAGGGGCACTGAAGCTTTCTTT. It codes for CASSYSRGTEAFF.

The chain has TRBV18 and TRBJ2-7, with 8 bases lining up with TRBD1. This CDR3 has 16 amino acids. The V gene's germline CDR1 is KGHSH and CDR2 LQKENI. J lost 0 bases, V lost 1 base, and 5 bases had no gene match. For the CDR3, the DNA is TGTGCCAGCTCACCACAGAGGGGACAGGTCTCCTACGAGCAGTACTTC. It translates to CASSPQRGQVSYEQYF.